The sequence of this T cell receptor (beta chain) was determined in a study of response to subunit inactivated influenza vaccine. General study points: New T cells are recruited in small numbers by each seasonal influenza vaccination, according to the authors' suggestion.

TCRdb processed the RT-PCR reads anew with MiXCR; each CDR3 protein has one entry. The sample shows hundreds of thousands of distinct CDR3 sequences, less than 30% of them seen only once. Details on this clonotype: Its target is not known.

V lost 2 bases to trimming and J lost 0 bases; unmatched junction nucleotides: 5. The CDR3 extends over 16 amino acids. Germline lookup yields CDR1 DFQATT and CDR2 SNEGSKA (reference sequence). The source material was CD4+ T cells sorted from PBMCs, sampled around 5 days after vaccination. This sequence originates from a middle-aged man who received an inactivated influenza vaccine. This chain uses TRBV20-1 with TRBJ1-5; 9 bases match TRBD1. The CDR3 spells CSARRTGDLSNQPQHF. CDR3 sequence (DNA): TGCAGTGCTAGAAGGACAGGGGACCTTAGCAATCAGCCCCAGCATTTT.